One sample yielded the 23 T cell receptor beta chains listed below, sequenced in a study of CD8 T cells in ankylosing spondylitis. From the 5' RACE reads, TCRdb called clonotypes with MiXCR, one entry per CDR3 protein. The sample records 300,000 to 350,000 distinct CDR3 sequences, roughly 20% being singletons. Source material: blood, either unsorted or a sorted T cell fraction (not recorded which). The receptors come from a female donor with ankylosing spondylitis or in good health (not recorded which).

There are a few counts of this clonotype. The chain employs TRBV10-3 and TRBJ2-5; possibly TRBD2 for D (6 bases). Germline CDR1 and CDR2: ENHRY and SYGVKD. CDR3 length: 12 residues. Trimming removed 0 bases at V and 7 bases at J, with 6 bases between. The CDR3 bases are TGTGCCATCAGTGAGTCCGGGGGGACCCAGTACTTC. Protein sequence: CAISESGGTQYF.

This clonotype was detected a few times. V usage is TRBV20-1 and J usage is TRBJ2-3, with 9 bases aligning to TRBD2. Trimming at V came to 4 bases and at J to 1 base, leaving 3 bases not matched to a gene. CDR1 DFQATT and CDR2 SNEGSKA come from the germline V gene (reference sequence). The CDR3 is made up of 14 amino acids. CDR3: CSAIGGRGTDTQYF. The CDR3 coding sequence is TGCAGTGCTATAGGCGGGAGGGGCACAGATACGCAGTATTTT.

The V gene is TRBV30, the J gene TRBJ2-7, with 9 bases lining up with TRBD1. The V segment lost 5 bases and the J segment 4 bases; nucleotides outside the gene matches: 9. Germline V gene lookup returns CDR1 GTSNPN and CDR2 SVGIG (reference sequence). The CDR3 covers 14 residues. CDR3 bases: TGTGCCTGGCAGGCGGACAGGGGCTTTTACGAGCAGTACTTC. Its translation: CAWQADRGFYEQYF.

The CDR3: CASNSGGYVSNQPQHF. DNA of the CDR3: TGTGCCAGCAATTCCGGGGGCTATGTGAGCAATCAGCCCCAGCATTTT. This chain connects TRBV6-5 to TRBJ1-5; D might be TRBD1 (6 bases). With 7 bases removed from V and 1 base from J, the gap between germline ends came to 17 bases. The CDR3 totals 16 residues. Germline V gene sequence: CDR1 MNHEY, CDR2 SVGAGI.

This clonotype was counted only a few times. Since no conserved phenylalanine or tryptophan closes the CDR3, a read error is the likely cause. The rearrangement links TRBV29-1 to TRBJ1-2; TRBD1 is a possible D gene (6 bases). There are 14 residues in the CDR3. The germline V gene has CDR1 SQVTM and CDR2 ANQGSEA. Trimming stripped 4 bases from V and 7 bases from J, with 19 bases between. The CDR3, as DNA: TGCAGCGTTGGGGATGGACAGTCCCGAATTGGCTACACCTCC. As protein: CSVGDGQSRIGYTS.

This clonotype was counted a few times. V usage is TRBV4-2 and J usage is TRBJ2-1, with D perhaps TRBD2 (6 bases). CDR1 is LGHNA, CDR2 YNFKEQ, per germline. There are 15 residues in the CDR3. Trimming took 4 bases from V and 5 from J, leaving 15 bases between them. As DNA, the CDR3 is TGTGCCAGCAGCCTCTGGTGGGGCGGGAACAATGAGCAGTTCTTC. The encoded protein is CASSLWWGGNNEQFF.

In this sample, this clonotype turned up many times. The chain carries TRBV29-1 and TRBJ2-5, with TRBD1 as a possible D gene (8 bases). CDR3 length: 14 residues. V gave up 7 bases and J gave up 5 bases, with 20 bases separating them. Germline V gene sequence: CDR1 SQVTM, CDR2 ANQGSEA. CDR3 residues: CSAREAGGMETQYF. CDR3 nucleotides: TGCAGCGCCCGGGAGGCAGGGGGCATGGAGACCCAGTACTTC.

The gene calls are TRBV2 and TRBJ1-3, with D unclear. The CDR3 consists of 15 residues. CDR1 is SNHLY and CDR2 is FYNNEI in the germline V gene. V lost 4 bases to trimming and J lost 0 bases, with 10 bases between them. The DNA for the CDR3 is TGTGCCAGCAGTGCTCTGGTGCACTCTGGAAACACCATATATTTT. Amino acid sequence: CASSALVHSGNTIYF.

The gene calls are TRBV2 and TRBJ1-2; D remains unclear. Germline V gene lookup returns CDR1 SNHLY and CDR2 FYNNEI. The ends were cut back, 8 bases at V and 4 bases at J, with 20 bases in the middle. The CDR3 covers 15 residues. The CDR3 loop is CASWLGSGMAYGYTF. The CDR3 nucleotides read TGTGCCAGCTGGCTTGGGTCGGGAATGGCCTATGGCTACACCTTC.

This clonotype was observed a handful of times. CDR3: CSVSRRSNQPQHF. The CDR3 region has the DNA TGCAGTGTTAGTAGACGTAGTAATCAGCCCCAGCATTTT. The genes are TRBV20-1 and TRBJ1-5, with D unresolved. Germline V gene sequence: CDR1 DFQATT, CDR2 SNEGSKA (reference sequence). There are 13 residues in the CDR3. Trimming removed 7 bases at V and 4 bases at J, with 14 bases between.

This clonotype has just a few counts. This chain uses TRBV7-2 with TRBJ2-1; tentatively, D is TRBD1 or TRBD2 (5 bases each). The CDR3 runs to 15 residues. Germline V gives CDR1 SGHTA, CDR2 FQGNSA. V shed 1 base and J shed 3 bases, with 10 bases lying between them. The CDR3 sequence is CASSLVGTNYNEQFF. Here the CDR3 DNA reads TGTGCCAGCAGCTTAGTAGGGACGAACTACAATGAGCAGTTCTTC. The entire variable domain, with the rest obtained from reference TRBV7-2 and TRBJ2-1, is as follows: GAGVSQSPSNKVTEKGKDVELRCDPISGHTALYWYRQSLGQGLEFLIYFQGNSAPDKSGLPSDRFSAERTGGSVSTLTIQRTQQEDSAVYLCASSLVGTNYNEQFFGPGTRLTVL.

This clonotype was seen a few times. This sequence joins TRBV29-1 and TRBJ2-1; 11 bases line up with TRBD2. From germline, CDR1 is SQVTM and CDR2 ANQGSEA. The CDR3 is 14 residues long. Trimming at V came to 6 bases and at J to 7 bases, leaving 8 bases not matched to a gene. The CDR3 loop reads CSVELASGGNEQFF. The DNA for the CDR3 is TGCAGCGTCGAGCTTGCTAGCGGGGGGAATGAGCAGTTCTTC.

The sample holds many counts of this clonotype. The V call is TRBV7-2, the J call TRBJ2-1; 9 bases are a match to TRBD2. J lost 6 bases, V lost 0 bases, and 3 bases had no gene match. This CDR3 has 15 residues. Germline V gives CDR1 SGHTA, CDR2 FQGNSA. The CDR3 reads CASSLARGGVNEQFF. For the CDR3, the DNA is TGTGCCAGCAGCTTAGCGCGGGGGGGGGTCAATGAGCAGTTCTTC.

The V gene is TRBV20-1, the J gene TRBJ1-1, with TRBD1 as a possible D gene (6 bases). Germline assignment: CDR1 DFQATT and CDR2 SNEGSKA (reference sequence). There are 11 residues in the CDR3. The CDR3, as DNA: TGCAGCGCGGGGGCAACCACTGAAGCTTTCTTT. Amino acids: CSAGATTEAFF.

CDR3 sequence (DNA): TGTGCCAGCAGCTGGGACCGAGGGGATGAGCAGTTCTTC. Protein product: CASSWDRGDEQFF. J is TRBJ2-1 and V is TRBV7-2; D is perhaps TRBD1 or TRBD2 (5 bases each). The CDR3 extends over 13 amino acids. The V end was cut by 4 bases, the J end by 8 bases, with 12 bases between. Per germline, CDR1 SGHTA and CDR2 FQGNSA.

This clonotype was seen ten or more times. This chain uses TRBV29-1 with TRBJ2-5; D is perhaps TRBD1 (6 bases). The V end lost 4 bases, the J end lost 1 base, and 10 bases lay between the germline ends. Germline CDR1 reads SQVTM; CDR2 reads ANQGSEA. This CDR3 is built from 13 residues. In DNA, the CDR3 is TGCAGCGTTGTCGGCAGGGGCCAAGAGACCCAGTACTTC. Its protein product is CSVVGRGQETQYF.

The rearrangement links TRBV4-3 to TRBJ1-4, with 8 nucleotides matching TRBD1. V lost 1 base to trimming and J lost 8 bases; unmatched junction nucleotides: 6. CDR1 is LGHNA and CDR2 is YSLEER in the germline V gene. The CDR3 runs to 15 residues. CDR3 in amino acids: CASSQVRQGYEKLFF. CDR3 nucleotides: TGCGCCAGCAGCCAAGTCAGACAGGGGTACGAAAAACTGTTTTTT.

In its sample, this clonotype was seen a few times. CDR3 loop: CASSRGAAGVINEQFF. The CDR3 DNA follows: TGTGCCAGCAGTAGAGGGGCTGCGGGAGTGATAAATGAGCAGTTCTTC. The rearrangement links TRBV6-5 to TRBJ2-1, with 7 bases lining up with TRBD2. The CDR3 loop spans 16 amino acids. J was trimmed by 7 bases and V by 5 bases; bases with no gene match: 14. CDR1 is MNHEY and CDR2 is SVGAGI in the germline V gene.

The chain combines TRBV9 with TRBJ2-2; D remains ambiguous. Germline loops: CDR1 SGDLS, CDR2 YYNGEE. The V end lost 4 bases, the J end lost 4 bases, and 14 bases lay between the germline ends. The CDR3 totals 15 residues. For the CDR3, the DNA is TGTGCCAGCAGCACCGAAGGGTTAACCACCGGGGAGCTGTTTTTT. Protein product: CASSTEGLTTGELFF.

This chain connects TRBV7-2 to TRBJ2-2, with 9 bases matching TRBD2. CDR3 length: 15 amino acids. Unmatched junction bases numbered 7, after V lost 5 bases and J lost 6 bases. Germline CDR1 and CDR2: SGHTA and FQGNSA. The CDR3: CASSNIAGEAGELFF. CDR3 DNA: TGTGCCAGCAGCAATATAGCGGGAGAAGCCGGGGAGCTGTTTTTT.

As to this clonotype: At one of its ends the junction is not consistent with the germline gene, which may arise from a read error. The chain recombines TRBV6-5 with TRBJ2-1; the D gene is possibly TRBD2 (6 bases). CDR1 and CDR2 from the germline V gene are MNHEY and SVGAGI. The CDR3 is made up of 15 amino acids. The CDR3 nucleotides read TGTGGCAGCAGTTCCCTCAGCGGGTACTACAATGTGCAGTTCTTC. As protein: CGSSSLSGYYNVQFF.

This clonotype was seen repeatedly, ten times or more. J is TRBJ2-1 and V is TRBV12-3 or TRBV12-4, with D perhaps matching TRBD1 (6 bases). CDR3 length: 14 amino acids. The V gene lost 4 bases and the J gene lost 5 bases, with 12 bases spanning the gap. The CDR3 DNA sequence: TGTGCCAGCAGTTCTAGGGGACACAACAATGAGCAGTTCTTC. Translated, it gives CASSSRGHNNEQFF.

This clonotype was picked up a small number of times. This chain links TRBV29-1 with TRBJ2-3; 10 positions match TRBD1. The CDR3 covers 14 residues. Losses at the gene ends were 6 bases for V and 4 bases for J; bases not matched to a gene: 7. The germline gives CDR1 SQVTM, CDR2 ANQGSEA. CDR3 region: CSVAGTGESDTQYF. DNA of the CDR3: TGCAGCGTAGCCGGGACAGGGGAATCAGATACGCAGTATTTT.